These 5 T cell receptor beta chains originate from one sample sequenced in a study of blood T cell repertoires in COVID-19. The data were produced by immunoSEQ multiplex PCR, yet TCRdb's version contains in-frame clones alone and is incomplete. This sample yields under 200,000 clones, of which around nine tenths are seen a single time; roughly 2.2% belongs to the top ten. The sequenced sample was peripheral blood. These receptors were taken from a man between 65 and 85 years old with active or convalescent COVID-19.

V gene TRBV18 combines with J gene TRBJ2-7, with D possibly matching TRBD2 (5 bases). This CDR3 has 14 amino acids. The V end lost 6 bases, the J end lost 7 bases, and 19 bases lay between the germline ends. Germline CDR1 reads KGHSH; CDR2 reads LQKENI. CDR3 residues: CASSSGKRREEQYF. As DNA, the CDR3 is TGTGCCAGCTCCTCGGGCAAACGACGGGAAGAGCAGTACTTC.

This clone was observed once. The gene calls are TRBV28 and TRBJ2-3; TRBD2 is a possible D gene (6 bases). Germline CDR1 is MDHEN and CDR2 is SYDVKM. The germline V and J ends were trimmed by 6 bases and 2 bases, with 18 bases remaining between them. The CDR3 is made up of 16 amino acids. CDR3 DNA: TGTGCCAGCAGGAAATGGGGGGTCATTCCCACAGATACGCAGTATTTT. Translated: CASRKWGVIPTDTQYF. The variable domain in full, completed from reference TRBV28 and TRBJ2-3, reads DVKVTQSSRYLVKRTGEKVFLECVQDMDHENMFWYRQDPGLGLRLIYFSYDVKMKEKGDIPEGYSVSREKKERFSLILESASTNQTSMYLCASRKWGVIPTDTQYFGPGTRLTVL.

This sequence joins TRBV5-1 and TRBJ2-5; tentative D call: TRBD1 (5 bases). Germline lookup yields CDR1 SGHRS and CDR2 YFSETQ. The V end lost 4 bases, the J end lost 5 bases, and 15 bases lay between the germline ends. The CDR3 spans 14 residues. CDR3 in amino acids: CASSPGHTGETQYF. The CDR3 nucleotides read TGCGCCAGCAGCCCAGGACACACCGGGGAGACCCAGTACTTC.

The chain recombines TRBV2 with TRBJ1-5; 7 bases line up with TRBD1. Losses at the gene ends were 7 bases for V and 5 bases for J; bases not matched to a gene: 5. There are 13 residues in the CDR3. Germline values: CDR1 SNHLY, CDR2 FYNNEI. The CDR3 loop is CASKGGVYQPQHF. CDR3 nucleotides: TGTGCCAGCAAAGGGGGCGTCTATCAGCCCCAGCATTTT. The full variable domain, rest sourced from reference TRBV2 and TRBJ1-5, is EPEVTQTPSHQVTQMGQEVILRCVPISNHLYFYWYRQILGQKVEFLVSFYNNEISEKSEIFDDQFSVERPDGSNFTLKIRSTKLEDSAMYFCASKGGVYQPQHFGDGTRLSIL.

The chain employs TRBV7-9 and TRBJ2-6; D is possibly TRBD2 (7 bases). V was pared by 5 bases and J by 2 bases, with 13 bases between. From germline, CDR1 is SEHNR and CDR2 FQNEAQ (reference sequence). This CDR3 has 16 residues. The CDR3 nucleotides are TGTGCCAGCAGCCAGCTGGGGGGGCCTGGGGCCAACGTCCTGACTTTC. This codes for CASSQLGGPGANVLTF.